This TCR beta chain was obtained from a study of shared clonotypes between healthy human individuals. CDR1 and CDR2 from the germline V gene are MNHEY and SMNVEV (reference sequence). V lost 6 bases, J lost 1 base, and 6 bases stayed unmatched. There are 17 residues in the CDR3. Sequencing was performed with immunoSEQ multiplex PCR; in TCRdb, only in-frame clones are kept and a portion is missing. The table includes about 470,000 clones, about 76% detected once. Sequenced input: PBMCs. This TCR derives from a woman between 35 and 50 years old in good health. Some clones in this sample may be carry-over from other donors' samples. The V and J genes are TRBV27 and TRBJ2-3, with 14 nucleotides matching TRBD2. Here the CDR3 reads CASRIVGLAGGTDTQYF. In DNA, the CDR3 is TGTGCCAGCAGGATAGTGGGACTAGCGGGAGGCACAGATACGCAGTATTTT.